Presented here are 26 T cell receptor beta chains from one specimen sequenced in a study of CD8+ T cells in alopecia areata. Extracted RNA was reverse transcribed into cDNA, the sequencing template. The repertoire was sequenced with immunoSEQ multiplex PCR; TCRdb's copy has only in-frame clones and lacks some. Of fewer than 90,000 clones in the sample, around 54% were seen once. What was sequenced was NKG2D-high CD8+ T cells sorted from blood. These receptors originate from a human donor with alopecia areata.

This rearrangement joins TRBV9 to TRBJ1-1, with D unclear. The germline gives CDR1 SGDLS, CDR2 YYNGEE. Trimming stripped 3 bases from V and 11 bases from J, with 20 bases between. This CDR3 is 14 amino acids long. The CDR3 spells CASSEGSGRGEAFF. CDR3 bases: TGTGCCAGCAGCGAAGGGTCAGGCCGCGGGGAGGCTTTCTTT.

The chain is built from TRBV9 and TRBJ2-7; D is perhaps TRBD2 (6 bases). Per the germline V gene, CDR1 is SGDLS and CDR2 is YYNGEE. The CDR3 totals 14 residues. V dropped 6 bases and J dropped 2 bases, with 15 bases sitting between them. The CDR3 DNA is TGTGCCAGCACCCGCGGAGGGTCCGCCTACGAGCAGTACTTC. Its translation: CASTRGGSAYEQYF.

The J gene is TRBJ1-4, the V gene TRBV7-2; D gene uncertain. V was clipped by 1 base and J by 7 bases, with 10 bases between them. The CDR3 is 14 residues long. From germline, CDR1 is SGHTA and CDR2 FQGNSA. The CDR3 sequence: CASSLGPSPEKLFF. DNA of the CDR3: TGTGCCAGCAGCTTAGGGCCCTCCCCTGAAAAACTGTTTTTT.

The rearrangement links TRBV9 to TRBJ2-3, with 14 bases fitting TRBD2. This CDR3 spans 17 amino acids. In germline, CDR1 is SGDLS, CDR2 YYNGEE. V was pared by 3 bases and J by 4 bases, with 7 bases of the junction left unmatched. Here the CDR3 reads CASSEPTSGRAADTQYF. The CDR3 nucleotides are TGTGCCAGCAGCGAGCCGACTAGCGGGAGGGCCGCAGATACGCAGTATTTT.

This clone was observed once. CDR3 sequence reads: CASSLGLAGVGEQYF. In DNA form, the CDR3 reads TGTGCCAGCAGCTTGGGACTAGCGGGAGTGGGCGAGCAGTACTTC. This chain connects TRBV13 to TRBJ2-7; 14 bases map to TRBD2. Germline V gene lookup returns CDR1 PRHDT and CDR2 FYEKMQ (reference sequence). The CDR3 runs 15 residues. V gave up 3 bases and J gave up 6 bases; unmatched junction bases: 4.

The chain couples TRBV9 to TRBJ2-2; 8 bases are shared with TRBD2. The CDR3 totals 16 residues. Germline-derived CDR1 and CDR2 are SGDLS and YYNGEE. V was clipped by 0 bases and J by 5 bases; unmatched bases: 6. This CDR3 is CASSVGAGAGTGELFF. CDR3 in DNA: TGTGCCAGCAGCGTAGGAGCGGGAGCCGGAACCGGGGAGCTGTTTTTT.

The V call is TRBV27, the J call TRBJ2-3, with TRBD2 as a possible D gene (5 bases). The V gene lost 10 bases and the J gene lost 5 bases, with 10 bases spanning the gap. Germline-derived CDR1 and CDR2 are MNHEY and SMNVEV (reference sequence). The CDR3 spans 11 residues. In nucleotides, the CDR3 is TGTGCCACGGGGATAGGAGATACGCAGTATTTT. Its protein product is CATGIGDTQYF.

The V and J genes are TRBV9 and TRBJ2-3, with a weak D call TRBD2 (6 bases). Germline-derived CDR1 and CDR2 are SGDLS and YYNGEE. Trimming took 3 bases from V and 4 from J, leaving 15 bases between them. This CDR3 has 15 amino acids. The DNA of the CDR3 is TGTGCCAGCAGCGAGGGGTTGTGGGGGGCAGATACGCAGTATTTT. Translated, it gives CASSEGLWGADTQYF.

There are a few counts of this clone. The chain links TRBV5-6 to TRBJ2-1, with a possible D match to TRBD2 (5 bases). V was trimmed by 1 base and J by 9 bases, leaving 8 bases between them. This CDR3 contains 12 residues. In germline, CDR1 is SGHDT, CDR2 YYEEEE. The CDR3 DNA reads TGTGCCAGCAGCTTGACCGAGGGTGAGCAGTTCTTC. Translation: CASSLTEGEQFF.

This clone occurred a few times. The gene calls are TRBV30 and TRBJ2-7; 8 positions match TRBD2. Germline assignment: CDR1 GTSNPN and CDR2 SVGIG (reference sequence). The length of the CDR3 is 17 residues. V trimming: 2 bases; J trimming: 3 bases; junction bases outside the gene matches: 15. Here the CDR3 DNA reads TGTGCCTGGAGTTCAACGGGGGGGGACCACCCATACTACGAGCAGTACTTC. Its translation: CAWSSTGGDHPYYEQYF.

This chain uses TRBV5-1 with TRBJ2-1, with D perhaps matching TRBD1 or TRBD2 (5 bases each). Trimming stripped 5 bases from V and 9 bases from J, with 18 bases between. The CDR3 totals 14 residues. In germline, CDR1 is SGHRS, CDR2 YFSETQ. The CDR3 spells CASSSTGLAAEQFF. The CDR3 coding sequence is TGCGCCAGCAGTTCCACGGGGCTAGCTGCTGAGCAGTTCTTC.

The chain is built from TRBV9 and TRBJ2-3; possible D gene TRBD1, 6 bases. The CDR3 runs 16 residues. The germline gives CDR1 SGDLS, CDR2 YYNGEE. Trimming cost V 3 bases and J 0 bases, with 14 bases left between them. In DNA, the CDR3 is TGTGCCAGCAGCGCCCGACAGGATAGTAGCACAGATACGCAGTATTTT. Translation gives CASSARQDSSTDTQYF.

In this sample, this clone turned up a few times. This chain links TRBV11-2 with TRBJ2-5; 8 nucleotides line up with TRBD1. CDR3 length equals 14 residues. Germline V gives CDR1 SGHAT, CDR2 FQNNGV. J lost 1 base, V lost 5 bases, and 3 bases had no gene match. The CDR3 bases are TGTGCCAGCAGCCTCACAGGGGGCCAAGAGACCCAGTACTTC. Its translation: CASSLTGGQETQYF.

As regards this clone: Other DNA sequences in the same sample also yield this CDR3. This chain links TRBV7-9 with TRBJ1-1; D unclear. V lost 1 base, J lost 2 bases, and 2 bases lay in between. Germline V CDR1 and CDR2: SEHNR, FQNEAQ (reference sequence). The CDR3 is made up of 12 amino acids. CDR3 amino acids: CASSLENTEAFF. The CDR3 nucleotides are TGTGCCAGCAGCTTAGAAAACACTGAAGCTTTCTTT.

The CDR3 DNA sequence: TGTGCCAGCAGTTTAGGGCCGGTGTCCTACGAGCAGTACTTC. This encodes CASSLGPVSYEQYF. The rearrangement links TRBV27 to TRBJ2-7; D not certain. Germline V lookup: CDR1 MNHEY, CDR2 SMNVEV (reference sequence). The CDR3 spans 14 residues. V lost 2 bases and J 1 base, leaving 9 bases between the germline ends.

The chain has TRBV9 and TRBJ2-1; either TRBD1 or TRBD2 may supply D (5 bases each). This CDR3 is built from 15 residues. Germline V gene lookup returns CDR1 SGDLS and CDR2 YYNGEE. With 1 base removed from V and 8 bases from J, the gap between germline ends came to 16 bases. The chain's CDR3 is CASSVFGTPGDEQFF. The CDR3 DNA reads TGTGCCAGCAGCGTATTCGGGACGCCTGGGGATGAGCAGTTCTTC.

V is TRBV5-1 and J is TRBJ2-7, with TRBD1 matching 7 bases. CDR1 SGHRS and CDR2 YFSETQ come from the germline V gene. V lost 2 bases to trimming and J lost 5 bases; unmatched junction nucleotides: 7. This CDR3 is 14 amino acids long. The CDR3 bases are TGCGCCAGCAGCTTCAGGGACAGAGTAGACGAGCAGTACTTC. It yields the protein CASSFRDRVDEQYF.

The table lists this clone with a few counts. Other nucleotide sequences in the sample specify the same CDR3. DNA of the CDR3: TGTGCCAGCAGCTCAGGGGTCGAGCAGTACTTC. It specifies CASSSGVEQYF. This chain links TRBV5-6 with TRBJ2-7; tentative D call: TRBD1 (6 bases). Germline-derived CDR1 and CDR2 are SGHDT and YYEEEE. V was trimmed by 3 bases and J by 6 bases, leaving 7 bases between them. The CDR3 is 11 residues long. Variable domain in full (rest from reference TRBV5-6 and TRBJ2-7): DAGVTQSPTHLIKTRGQQVTLRCSPKSGHDTVSWYQQALGQGPQFIFQYYEEEERQRGNFPDRFSGHQFPNYSSELNVNALLLGDSALYLCASSSGVEQYFGPGTRLTVT.

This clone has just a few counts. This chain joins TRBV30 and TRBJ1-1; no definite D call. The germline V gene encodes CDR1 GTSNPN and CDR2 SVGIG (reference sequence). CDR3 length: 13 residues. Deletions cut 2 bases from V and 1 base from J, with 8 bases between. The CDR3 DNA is TGTGCCTGGAGTAGGGCGGAGAACACTGAAGCTTTCTTT. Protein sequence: CAWSRAENTEAFF.

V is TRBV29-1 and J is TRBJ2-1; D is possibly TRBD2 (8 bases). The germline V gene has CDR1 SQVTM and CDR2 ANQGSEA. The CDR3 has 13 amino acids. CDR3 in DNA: TGCATCGGGGGGGCAGGGGGCTACAATGAGCAGTTCTTC. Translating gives CIGGAGGYNEQFF.

CDR3 residues: CASSLGGQGEEQYF. As DNA, the CDR3 is TGTGCCAGCAGTTTAGGAGGACAGGGCGAGGAGCAGTACTTC. This chain links TRBV27 with TRBJ2-7; 8 bases line up with TRBD1. The trim removed 2 bases at V and 7 bases at J, leaving 7 bases unmatched. The CDR3 spans 14 residues. Germline CDR1 is MNHEY and CDR2 is SMNVEV (reference sequence).

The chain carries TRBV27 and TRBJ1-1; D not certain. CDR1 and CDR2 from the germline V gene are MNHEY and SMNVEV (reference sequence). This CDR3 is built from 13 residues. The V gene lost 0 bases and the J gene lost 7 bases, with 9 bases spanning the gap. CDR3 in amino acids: CASSLSPNDEAFF. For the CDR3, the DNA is TGTGCCAGCAGTTTATCACCCAATGATGAAGCTTTCTTT.

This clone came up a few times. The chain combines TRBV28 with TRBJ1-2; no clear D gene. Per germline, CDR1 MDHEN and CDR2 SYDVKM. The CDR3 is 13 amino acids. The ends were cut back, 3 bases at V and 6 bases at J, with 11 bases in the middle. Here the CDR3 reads CASSFSRINGYTF. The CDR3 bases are TGTGCCAGCAGTTTTTCCAGGATCAATGGCTACACCTTC.

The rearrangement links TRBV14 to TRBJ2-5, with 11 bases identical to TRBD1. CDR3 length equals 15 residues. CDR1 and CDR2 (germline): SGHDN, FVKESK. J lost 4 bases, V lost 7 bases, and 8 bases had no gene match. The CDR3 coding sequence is TGTGCCAGCAACGGACAGGGGGCGCTTGGAGAGACCCAGTACTTC. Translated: CASNGQGALGETQYF.

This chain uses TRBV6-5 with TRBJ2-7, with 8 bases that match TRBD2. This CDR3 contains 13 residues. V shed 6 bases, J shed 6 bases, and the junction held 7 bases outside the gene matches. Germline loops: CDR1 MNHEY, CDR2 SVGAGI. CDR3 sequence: CASRSAGVGEQYF. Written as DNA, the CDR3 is TGTGCCAGCAGGTCAGCGGGAGTGGGCGAGCAGTACTTC.

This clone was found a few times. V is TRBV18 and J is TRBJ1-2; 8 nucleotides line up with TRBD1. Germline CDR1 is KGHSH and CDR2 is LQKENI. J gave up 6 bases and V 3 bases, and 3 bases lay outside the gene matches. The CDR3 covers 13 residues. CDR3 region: CASSPTGGDGYTF. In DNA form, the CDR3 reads TGTGCCAGCTCACCCACAGGGGGAGATGGCTACACCTTC.